This T cell receptor beta chain was identified in a study of blood T cell repertoires in COVID-19. Study-level information: COVID-19 samples, acute and convalescent, were from the United States, Italy and Spain. Sample material is recorded as cDNA or gDNA derived from T cells, B-cell-depleted T cells, or PBMCs.

The germline V and J ends were trimmed by 4 bases and 0 bases, with 10 bases remaining between them. Germline V gene sequence: CDR1 SGHDT, CDR2 YYEEEE. The CDR3 is 14 amino acids. Authors' methods: Estimation of nucleated cell counts relied on the amplification of reference gene primers. Repertoires were generated with immunoSEQ multiplex PCR, while TCRdb's copy carries only in-frame clones and drops some. D and trimming come from the DNA, and the V and J calls and clone size come from that table. The sample records some 52,000 clones, 65% to 90% being singletons. This sequence originates from a human donor in a cohort sampled during active COVID-19. This chain joins TRBV5-6 and TRBJ1-1; the D gene is possibly TRBD1 (6 bases). Sequenced sample: peripheral blood. In nucleotides, the CDR3 is TGTGCCAGCAGCCACTACAGGGTGAACACTGAAGCTTTCTTT. This translates into CASSHYRVNTEAFF.